The clone carrying this TCR beta chain was observed at least ten times. Antigen specificity is unknown. This entry comes from a study of T cells in Graves' hyperthyroidism and ophthalmopathy. Study results and caveats: Appearing also in blood were most of the thyroid clonotypes expanded above 0.001. A median around 6.8 months before onset, the model predicted ophthalmopathy.

Aged 18 to 65, the patients had hyperthyroidism that was newly diagnosed and had lasted under 2 months. Clinical symptoms, serum thyroxine and TRAb, thyroid ultrasound and orbital computed tomography together formed the diagnostic basis. Trimming cost V 3 bases and J 7 bases, with 19 bases left between them. The CDR3 length is 15 residues. Germline CDR1 and CDR2: SGDLS and YYNGEE. What was amplified from RNA transcripts were TCR beta CDR3 regions. A set of HTBI primers served as the primers for a first-round RT-PCR of the TCR CDR3. TCRdb ran MiXCR on the multiplex PCR reads and lists one entry per CDR3 protein. Among about 690,000 distinct CDR3 sequences listed, 15% to 20% were seen once.

This sequence was found in a man aged 45-60 years with Graves' hyperthyroidism. This chain uses TRBV9 with TRBJ1-2; D uncertain. Sequencing input: blood. In nucleotides, the CDR3 is TGTGCCAGCAGCGCTCCAGGTGGGCCCGTCGGTGGCTACACCTTC. Protein product: CASSAPGGPVGGYTF.